Below are 26 T cell receptor beta chains sequenced from a single sample in a study of T-cell memory formation after mild COVID-19 (dated by TCRdb to about 2021). The protocol used for the library was 5' RACE. The sample was run on an Illumina NovaSeq 6000. TCRdb reworked the public reads: Q25 trimming with fastp, MiXCR clone assembly, productive beta chains retained. CDR3 protein duplicates are merged, each entry listing the most common genes and DNA. For this sample the table gives almost 350,000 distinct CDR3 sequences, of which approximately 22% were detected only once. The ten top clones hold 21% of the sample. Material: PBMCs or a T cell subset sorted from them (not recorded which). These receptors were collected from a man aged 18 to 29 who had mild COVID-19 (a few samples of this study predate the infection). The sample titles of this study are shuffled in the database, so cell type and time point are left out; the donor was told from shared clones.

This clonotype has only a few counts. This sequence joins TRBV6-1 and TRBJ2-7; D might be TRBD1 (6 bases). CDR3 length equals 13 residues. Germline V CDR1 and CDR2: MNHNS, SASEGT. V lost 4 bases, J lost 1 base, and 8 bases lay in between. CDR3 nucleotides: TGTGCCAGCAGTGCGACAGGATCCTACGAGCAGTACGTC. Translating gives CASSATGSYEQYV.

This clonotype showed up just a few times. The chain recombines TRBV12-3 or TRBV12-4 with TRBJ1-4; D is undetermined. The CDR3 sequence is 12 residues long. V lost 5 bases, J lost 8 bases, and 9 bases lay in between. The chain's CDR3 is CASSALREKLFF. CDR3 DNA sequence: TGTGCCAGCAGTGCGCTTAGGGAAAAACTGTTTTTT.

The chain recombines TRBV7-9 with TRBJ2-2; 9 nucleotides match TRBD1. CDR1 is SEHNR and CDR2 is FQNEAQ in the germline V gene (reference sequence). The V gene end was trimmed by 7 bases and the J gene end by 4 bases; junction bases not matched to a gene: 13. This CDR3 has 17 amino acids. The DNA of the CDR3 is TGTGCCAGCATCCCGACTCGGACAGGGGATTTCACCGGGGAGCTGTTTTTT. It is translated as CASIPTRTGDFTGELFF.

The CDR3: CSAWGGSKTEAFF. The DNA of the CDR3 is TGCAGTGCCTGGGGGGGGTCCAAAACTGAAGCTTTCTTT. V and J are TRBV20-1 and TRBJ1-1, with D possibly matching TRBD1 (5 bases). Per germline, CDR1 DFQATT and CDR2 SNEGSKA (reference sequence). The CDR3 spans 13 residues. Deletions cut 6 bases from V and 5 bases from J, with 16 bases between.

This clonotype turned up a few times. The V gene is TRBV7-6, the J gene TRBJ1-2, with 10 bases lining up with TRBD1. Germline V gives CDR1 SGHVS, CDR2 FNYEAQ. The V gene end was trimmed by 5 bases and the J gene end by 4 bases; junction bases not matched to a gene: 10. The CDR3 consists of 16 residues. The CDR3 DNA is TGTGCCAGCAGCCCGATGACAGGGGGCGCGGGCTATGGCTACACCTTC. Its translation: CASSPMTGGAGYGYTF.

The chain employs TRBV5-5 and TRBJ2-3; D not certain. The germline V gene has CDR1 SGHKS and CDR2 YYEKEE (reference sequence). With 4 bases removed from V and 2 bases from J, the gap between germline ends came to 5 bases. The CDR3 contains 12 residues. CDR3 loop: CASSTLTDTQYF. The CDR3 nucleotides are TGTGCCAGCAGCACCCTCACAGATACGCAGTATTTT.

The table lists this clonotype with many counts. The V gene is TRBV7-9, the J gene TRBJ2-2, with 9 bases that match TRBD1. There are 13 residues in the CDR3. From germline, CDR1 is SEHNR and CDR2 FQNEAQ (reference sequence). The V gene end was trimmed by 5 bases and the J gene end by 6 bases; junction bases not matched to a gene: 1. CDR3: CASSRTGAGELFF. The CDR3 coding sequence is TGTGCCAGCAGCAGGACAGGGGCCGGGGAGCTGTTTTTT.

The J gene is TRBJ2-2, the V gene TRBV7-9; D remains ambiguous. Germline V gene data show CDR1 as SEHNR and CDR2 as FQNEAQ (reference sequence). This CDR3 is 14 amino acids long. The ends were cut back, 3 bases at V and 5 bases at J, with 10 bases in the middle. The CDR3 bases are TGTGCCAGCAGCTTCCGGGCCCCTACCGGGGAGCTGTTTTTT. Translation: CASSFRAPTGELFF.

This chain connects TRBV12-3 or TRBV12-4 to TRBJ2-3; D gene unclear. The CDR3 is 13 amino acids. Trimming left V 2 bases short and J 6 bases short, with 9 bases between. The CDR3 sequence is CASSLSPPDTQYF. The CDR3 nucleotides read TGTGCCAGCAGTTTATCCCCACCCGATACGCAGTATTTT.

The CDR3 DNA is TGTGCCAGCTCACCGACAGGTTCGGCTGGAAACACCATATATTTT. This codes for CASSPTGSAGNTIYF. The chain recombines TRBV18 with TRBJ1-3; D might be TRBD1 (6 bases). V was trimmed by 3 bases and J by 2 bases, leaving 11 bases between them. The CDR3 covers 15 residues. Germline values: CDR1 KGHSH, CDR2 LQKENI.

This clonotype was picked up a small number of times. V gene TRBV7-2 combines with J gene TRBJ2-2, with D hard to call. Germline values: CDR1 SGHTA, CDR2 FQGNSA. CDR3 size: 14 residues. Trimming pared 7 bases from V and 4 bases from J, leaving 13 bases between. CDR3 DNA sequence: TGTGCCAGCACCTCCACTACGACCACCGGGGAGCTGTTTTTT. It codes for CASTSTTTTGELFF.

The rearrangement joins TRBV5-5 to TRBJ2-7, with 8 bases fitting TRBD1. The V and J ends lost 6 bases and 7 bases, in that order; junction bases with no gene match: 12. Germline CDR1 is SGHKS and CDR2 is YYEKEE (reference sequence). The CDR3 is 14 residues long. Here the CDR3 reads CASTASSRDREQYV. For the CDR3, the DNA is TGTGCCAGCACCGCCTCCTCTCGGGACAGGGAGCAGTACGTC.

This chain's CDR3 is CASSLGNIQYF. The DNA of the CDR3 is TGTGCCAGCAGCTTGGGTAATATTCAGTACTTC. V usage is TRBV5-5 and J usage is TRBJ2-4, with D uncertain. CDR3 length equals 11 residues. The germline gives CDR1 SGHKS, CDR2 YYEKEE (reference sequence). The V gene lost 0 bases and the J gene lost 10 bases, with 5 bases spanning the gap.

The chain is built from TRBV5-1 and TRBJ2-3; 8 bases fit TRBD1. The CDR3 consists of 15 residues. The germline gives CDR1 SGHRS, CDR2 YFSETQ. J lost 1 base, V lost 0 bases, and 1 base had no gene match. The CDR3 is CASSLVTGGTDTQYF. CDR3 DNA: TGCGCCAGCAGCTTGGTGACAGGGGGCACAGATACGCAGTATTTT.

There are a few counts of this clonotype. The gene calls are TRBV15 and TRBJ1-2; a possible D gene is TRBD1 (5 bases). The ends were cut back, 4 bases at V and 5 bases at J, with 11 bases in the middle. CDR1 and CDR2 (germline): LNHNV, YYDKDF (reference sequence). The CDR3 length is 13 residues. The CDR3 spells CATSIGDYYGYTF. CDR3 coding DNA: TGTGCCACCAGCATCGGGGACTATTATGGCTACACCTTC.

This clonotype was observed many times. The gene calls are TRBV7-3 and TRBJ2-3; D is perhaps TRBD1 or TRBD2 (5 bases each). Germline CDR1 and CDR2: SGHTA and FQGTGA. Trimming took off 3 bases at V and 6 bases at J, with 16 bases between the two ends. CDR3 length equals 15 residues. The CDR3 bases are TGTGCCAGCAGCTTTGGGGGTTTTAGAAAGGATACGCAGTATTTT. Its translation: CASSFGGFRKDTQYF.

The chain carries TRBV5-1 and TRBJ1-2; 8 bases agree with TRBD1. V trimming: 4 bases; J trimming: 7 bases; junction bases outside the gene matches: 6. Germline CDR1 and CDR2: SGHRS and YFSETQ. This CDR3 has 13 residues. The CDR3 loop reads CASSPTGVRGYTF. CDR3 coding DNA: TGCGCCAGCAGCCCGACAGGGGTACGTGGCTACACCTTC.

About this clonotype itself: A read error may produce the germline difference seen at one junction end. The gene calls are TRBV5-1 and TRBJ1-1; the D is unclear. Germline assignment: CDR1 SGHRS and CDR2 YFSETQ. The CDR3 length is 14 residues. This CDR3 reads CSSSLLGSDPEAFF. The CDR3 bases are TGCTCCAGCAGCTTGCTGGGCTCCGATCCTGAAGCTTTCTTT.

This clonotype was seen a handful of times. The V call is TRBV12-3 or TRBV12-4, the J call TRBJ1-5; D gene ambiguous. The CDR3 is 13 residues long. The V gene lost 0 bases and the J gene lost 7 bases, with 7 bases spanning the gap. The CDR3: CASSLAPRQPQHF. The CDR3 DNA sequence: TGTGCCAGCAGTTTAGCTCCGAGGCAGCCCCAGCATTTT.

The chain joins TRBV6-6 to TRBJ2-7; perhaps TRBD2 as D (5 bases). The V end was cut by 1 base, the J end by 3 bases, with 7 bases between. The CDR3 sequence is 13 residues long. Per the germline V gene, CDR1 is MNHNY and CDR2 is SVGAGI (reference sequence). The CDR3 region is CASSYFGSYEQYF. In DNA form, the CDR3 reads TGTGCCAGCAGTTACTTTGGGAGCTACGAGCAGTACTTC.

This clonotype has just one count. V is TRBV6-6 and J is TRBJ1-6; D not resolved. The germline V and J ends were trimmed by 6 bases and 8 bases, with 11 bases remaining between them. The CDR3 totals 13 residues. Germline V gene data show CDR1 as MNHNY and CDR2 as SVGAGI (reference sequence). CDR3 loop: CASSSISDSPLHF. The CDR3 DNA sequence: TGTGCCAGCAGCTCAATAAGTGATTCACCCCTCCACTTT.

The chain is built from TRBV7-2 and TRBJ1-2; D remains unclear. V was trimmed by 4 bases and J by 6 bases, leaving 9 bases between them. The CDR3 length is 12 residues. Per germline, CDR1 SGHTA and CDR2 FQGNSA. The DNA of the CDR3 is TGTGCCAGCAGCTCCGGGTTTAATGGCTACACCTTC. This gives the protein CASSSGFNGYTF.

V usage is TRBV10-1 and J usage is TRBJ2-7; 7 positions agree with TRBD1. The CDR3 extends over 16 amino acids. Germline V lookup: CDR1 WNHNN, CDR2 SYGVQD (reference sequence). The junction had 7 bases not matched to a gene; V was cut back by 0 bases and J by 2 bases. The CDR3, as DNA: TGCGCCAGCAGTGAGTCGCCAGGGGGTCGCCCCTACGAGCAGTACTTC. This encodes CASSESPGGRPYEQYF.

Many counts were recorded for this clonotype. The rearrangement joins TRBV7-2 to TRBJ2-5; unclear D gene. This CDR3 comprises 17 residues. Trimming removed 1 base at V and 7 bases at J, with 22 bases between. Per the germline V gene, CDR1 is SGHTA and CDR2 is FQGNSA. The CDR3 nucleotides are TGTGCCAGCAGCTTAGACCTAAATATAGTGGAACACGGGACCCAGTACTTC. Its translation: CASSLDLNIVEHGTQYF.

The V call is TRBV5-1, the J call TRBJ2-7; 12 bases match TRBD1. CDR3 length equals 15 residues. V lost 4 bases to trimming and J lost 3 bases; unmatched junction nucleotides: 5. Germline assignment: CDR1 SGHRS and CDR2 YFSETQ. This chain's CDR3 is CASSGRDRGHYEQYF. The CDR3 nucleotides read TGCGCCAGCAGCGGAAGGGACAGGGGGCACTACGAGCAGTACTTC.

The genes are TRBV10-2 and TRBJ2-2; the D gene is possibly TRBD2 (5 bases). This CDR3 comprises 13 residues. Trimming shortened V by 3 bases and J by 9 bases, and 11 bases separated the two germline ends. Germline V gives CDR1 WSHSY, CDR2 SAAADI. CDR3 residues: CASSDWTYWELFF. The CDR3 DNA reads TGCGCCAGCAGTGACTGGACTTACTGGGAGCTGTTTTTT.